The 18 T cell receptor beta chains below all came from one sample that was sequenced in a study of T cell repertoires in cytomegalovirus infection. One entry per CDR3 protein, called by TCRdb with MiXCR from the reads. The sample contains roughly 250,000 distinct CDR3 sequences, over 20% of which appear only once. The material sequenced was CD8+ T cells from PBMCs. The receptors originated from a human donor in good health (CMV status not recorded). Some clones in this sample may be carry-over from other donors' samples.

This clonotype has a count of ten or more. The chain employs TRBV6-6 and TRBJ2-1; 7 bases are a match to TRBD2. This CDR3 region has 14 residues. The ends lost 4 bases at V and 8 bases at J; junction bases unmatched: 8. Per the germline V gene, CDR1 is MNHNY and CDR2 is SVGAGI (reference sequence). CDR3 in amino acids: CASSFSGTIDEQFF. In DNA, the CDR3 is TGTGCCAGCAGTTTCTCCGGGACTATAGATGAGCAGTTCTTC.

Only one count was recorded for this clonotype. The chain links TRBV25-1 to TRBJ2-7, with D hard to call. V was trimmed by 5 bases and J by 3 bases, leaving 14 bases between them. The V gene's germline CDR1 is MGHDK and CDR2 SYGVNS. The CDR3 is 14 amino acids. The CDR3 protein is CASSSRADGYEQYF. Here the CDR3 DNA reads TGTGCCAGCAGTTCAAGGGCGGACGGCTACGAGCAGTACTTC.

For this clonotype: A read error may be the cause here, since a much bigger clone is one base away. This chain uses TRBV7-4 with TRBJ2-5, with TRBD2 matching over 10 bases. Germline V gene sequence: CDR1 SGHVT, CDR2 SQSDAQ. CDR3 length: 14 amino acids. CDR3 protein: CASSILAGQESQYF. DNA for the CDR3: TGTGCCAGCAGCATACTAGCGGGGCAAGAGTCCCAGTACTTC.

The sample holds many counts of this clonotype. The chain links TRBV7-3 to TRBJ2-3; 11 bases agree with TRBD2. Unmatched junction bases numbered 10, after V lost 6 bases and J lost 5 bases. The germline V gene has CDR1 SGHTA and CDR2 FQGTGA. The CDR3 is made up of 16 amino acids. In DNA form, the CDR3 reads TGTGCCAGCAGTTCCCTAGCGGGGGGCCTAGGAGATACGCAGTATTTT. It encodes CASSSLAGGLGDTQYF.

This clonotype has a handful of counts. This chain uses TRBV12-3 or TRBV12-4 with TRBJ2-3, with 14 bases identical to TRBD2. V lost 5 bases and J lost 6; bases outside the gene matches: 7. The length of the CDR3 is 16 residues. CDR3 nucleotide sequence: TGTGCCAGCAGTCTCCTGACTAGCGGGGGGGCCGATACGCAGTATTTT. It codes for CASSLLTSGGADTQYF.

This clonotype was observed at least ten times. This chain links TRBV24-1 with TRBJ2-3, with 10 bases matching TRBD1. The CDR3 is made up of 17 amino acids. V was pared by 4 bases and J by 3 bases, with 9 bases of the junction left unmatched. Per the germline V gene, CDR1 is KGHDR and CDR2 is SFDVKD. The CDR3 here is CATSDSTGGYGTDTQYF. CDR3 DNA sequence: TGTGCCACCAGTGACTCGACAGGGGGCTACGGGACAGATACGCAGTATTTT.

This rearrangement joins TRBV9 to TRBJ2-7; D not resolved. Germline assignment: CDR1 SGDLS and CDR2 YYNGEE. The CDR3 is 16 residues long. The V gene lost 0 bases and the J gene lost 0 bases, with 13 bases spanning the gap. The CDR3 spells CASSVDLGGSSYEQYF. The CDR3 bases are TGTGCCAGCAGCGTAGACTTGGGCGGCAGCTCCTACGAGCAGTACTTC. The whole variable domain, filled in from reference TRBV9 and TRBJ2-7, reads DSGVTQTPKHLITATGQRVTLRCSPRSGDLSVYWYQQSLDQGLQFLIQYYNGEERAKGNILERFSAQQFPDLHSELNLSSLELGDSALYFCASSVDLGGSSYEQYFGPGTRLTVT.

The chain recombines TRBV20-1 with TRBJ1-2; D is ambiguous. V was cut by 0 bases and J by 4 bases, with 12 bases left in between. Germline values: CDR1 DFQATT, CDR2 SNEGSKA (reference sequence). The CDR3 is 14 amino acids. CDR3 coding DNA: TGCAGTGCTAGAGATCTTGGAGGGCTCTATGGCTACACCTTC. Amino acids: CSARDLGGLYGYTF.

The genes are TRBV5-6 and TRBJ2-7; a possible D gene is TRBD1 (6 bases). This CDR3 is 15 amino acids long. The V gene's germline CDR1 is SGHDT and CDR2 YYEEEE. Trimming stripped 1 base from V and 1 base from J, with 12 bases between. The CDR3 sequence: CASSLWAGDSYEQYF. CDR3 DNA sequence: TGTGCCAGCAGCTTGTGGGCAGGGGATTCCTACGAGCAGTACTTC.

This clonotype was detected many times. This chain uses TRBV7-6 with TRBJ2-1; 9 positions agree with TRBD2. J lost 5 bases, V lost 5 bases, and 16 bases had no gene match. Germline assignment: CDR1 SGHVS and CDR2 FNYEAQ. This CDR3 has 18 residues. CDR3 DNA sequence: TGTGCCAGCAGCCTATTGCCCCTGGCGGGGGGGCCAGACAATGAGCAGTTCTTC. Protein product: CASSLLPLAGGPDNEQFF. Filled out from reference TRBV7-6 and TRBJ2-1, the complete variable domain reads GAGVSQSPRYKVTKRGQDVALRCDPISGHVSLYWYRQALGQGPEFLTYFNYEAQQDKSGLPNDRFSAERPEGSISTLTIQRTEQRDSAMYRCASSLLPLAGGPDNEQFFGPGTRLTVL.

J is TRBJ2-1 and V is TRBV11-2, with TRBD2 as a possible D gene (6 bases). With 1 base removed from V and 2 bases from J, the gap between germline ends came to 15 bases. CDR1 SGHAT and CDR2 FQNNGV come from the germline V gene. This CDR3 has 17 amino acids. The CDR3 coding sequence is TGTGCCAGCAGCTTAGGCGTAGCGGTCCCCCCCTACAATGAGCAGTTCTTC. Residues: CASSLGVAVPPYNEQFF.

This clonotype was counted many times. V gene TRBV19 combines with J gene TRBJ2-1; no firm D call. There are 14 residues in the CDR3. The V end lost 5 bases, the J end lost 2 bases, and 10 bases lay between the germline ends. Germline loops: CDR1 LNHDA, CDR2 SQIVND (reference sequence). The CDR3 nucleotides read TGTGCCAGTAGTCATCCGGGCACCTACAATGAGCAGTTCTTC. It codes for CASSHPGTYNEQFF.

In this sample, this clonotype turned up a few times. V is TRBV6-5 and J is TRBJ1-1; D gene unclear. Germline V gives CDR1 MNHEY, CDR2 SVGAGI. V gave up 2 bases and J gave up 4 bases, with 23 bases separating them. The CDR3 length is 18 residues. The CDR3 DNA reads TGTGCCAGCAGTTACAGTCTCGCTTTCCGTAACCTGGTCACTGAAGCTTTCTTT. As protein: CASSYSLAFRNLVTEAFF.

The chain combines TRBV7-9 with TRBJ2-1, with D hard to call. V lost 0 bases and J lost 6, with 12 bases in between. The CDR3 length is 15 residues. Germline CDR1 is SEHNR and CDR2 is FQNEAQ (reference sequence). The CDR3 loop reads CASSLANGPPNEQFF. CDR3 bases: TGTGCCAGCAGCTTAGCCAATGGGCCGCCCAATGAGCAGTTCTTC.

This chain joins TRBV20-1 and TRBJ1-4, with D perhaps TRBD1 (6 bases). Germline loops: CDR1 DFQATT, CDR2 SNEGSKA (reference sequence). This CDR3 region has 15 residues. V was clipped by 0 bases and J by 9 bases, with 17 bases between them. As DNA, the CDR3 is TGCAGTGCTAGAGACCGGACAGAGTGGGACAAAAAACTGTTTTTT. It yields the protein CSARDRTEWDKKLFF.

This chain's CDR3 is CASSYRTVTGELFF. The CDR3 region has the DNA TGCGCCAGCAGCTACCGGACAGTCACCGGGGAGCTGTTTTTT. The chain has TRBV4-3 and TRBJ2-2, with D perhaps matching TRBD1 (6 bases). The germline V and J ends were trimmed by 5 bases and 4 bases, with 11 bases remaining between them. Germline values: CDR1 LGHNA, CDR2 YSLEER. The CDR3 runs to 14 residues.

The chain combines TRBV7-6 with TRBJ2-1; a weak D match, TRBD1 (5 bases). There are 12 residues in the CDR3. V lost 9 bases and J lost 8, with 14 bases in between. CDR1 is SGHVS, CDR2 FNYEAQ, per germline. CDR3 nucleotide sequence: TGTGCCAGTTTTTGGACACTTGATGAGCAGTTCTTC. Translation gives CASFWTLDEQFF.

This chain links TRBV28 with TRBJ2-2; D is perhaps TRBD1 (6 bases). The germline gives CDR1 MDHEN, CDR2 SYDVKM. The CDR3 length is 15 residues. V was shortened by 9 bases and J by 2 bases, with 16 bases between the two germline ends. For the CDR3, the DNA is TGTGCCAGTGATCTAGGACAGAGCAACACCGGGGAGCTGTTTTTT. Protein sequence: CASDLGQSNTGELFF.